This is a list of T cell receptor beta chains from one sample in a study of blood T cell repertoires in COVID-19. Clones were read by immunoSEQ multiplex PCR, and TCRdb kept only the in-frame ones, dropping some. The sample includes some 330,000 clones, about 89% of them seen just once. Sequencing was carried out using PBMCs or T cells enriched from blood (not recorded which). Every receptor here comes from a man aged 40-49 years in a cohort exposed to, infected with or recovered from COVID-19 (not recorded which). Each CDR3 is given with its conserved first and last residue. D genes are given only for firm matches.

CDR3 length: 14
D gene: TRBD1
J gene: TRBJ2-2
V gene: TRBV30
CDR3 DNA: TGTGCCTGGACAACCTCAGGGGGATCTGGGGAGCTGTTTTTT
CDR3 protein: CAWTTSGGSGELFF

CDR3 length: 15
D gene: NA
J gene: TRBJ1-6
V gene: TRBV27
CDR3 DNA: TGTGCCAGCAGTTCGGACACGTCCTATAATTCACCCCTCCACTTT
CDR3 protein: CASSSDTSYNSPLHF

CDR3 length: 20
D gene: TRBD2
J gene: TRBJ2-1
V gene: TRBV11-3
CDR3 DNA: TGTGCCAGCAGCTTAGGTATCGGGACTAGCGTATTGAGCTCCTACAATGAGCAGTTCTTC
CDR3 protein: CASSLGIGTSVLSSYNEQFF

CDR3 length: 15
D gene: TRBD2
J gene: TRBJ2-3
V gene: TRBV2
CDR3 DNA: TGTGCCAGCAGTGGTCTAGCGGGAGGCACAGATACGCAGTATTTT
CDR3 protein: CASSGLAGGTDTQYF

CDR3 length: 14
D gene: TRBD2
J gene: TRBJ2-7
V gene: TRBV5-4
CDR3 DNA: TGTGCCAGCAGCTTGTCGCGGGAGATTTCCGAGCAGTACTTC
CDR3 protein: CASSLSREISEQYF

CDR3 length: 21
D gene: TRBD1
J gene: TRBJ2-3
V gene: TRBV4-2
CDR3 DNA: TGTGCCAGCAGCCATACCCGGGACAGGGGGCTCGGCGGGAGGGGCGGAGATACGCAGTATTTT
CDR3 protein: CASSHTRDRGLGGRGGDTQYF

CDR3 length: 15
D gene: NA
J gene: TRBJ1-6
V gene: TRBV11-2
CDR3 DNA: TGTGCCAGCAGCTTAGACAGGGTCGGGAATTCACCCCTCCACTTT
CDR3 protein: CASSLDRVGNSPLHF

CDR3 length: 15
D gene: NA
J gene: TRBJ2-7
V gene: TRBV5-4
CDR3 DNA: TGTGCCAGCAGCTTGGCAGTGGCAGGGAATAACGAGCAGTACTTC
CDR3 protein: CASSLAVAGNNEQYF

CDR3 length: 15
D gene: NA
J gene: TRBJ1-1
V gene: TRBV6-5
CDR3 DNA: TGTGCCAGCAGAACACTGGGCGGGACGCACACTGAAGCTTTCTTT
CDR3 protein: CASRTLGGTHTEAFF

CDR3 length: 14
D gene: TRBD2
J gene: TRBJ2-1
V gene: TRBV10-3
CDR3 DNA: TGTGCCATCGCGGGGACTAGCAGGATCGATGAGCAGTTCTTC
CDR3 protein: CAIAGTSRIDEQFF

CDR3 length: 14
D gene: NA
J gene: TRBJ1-1
V gene: TRBV3-1/TRBV3-2
CDR3 DNA: TGTGCCAGCAGCCAAGATCAACGACAGTACGAAGCTTTCTTT
CDR3 protein: CASSQDQRQYEAFF

CDR3 length: 13
D gene: NA
J gene: TRBJ1-1
V gene: TRBV28
CDR3 DNA: TGTGCCAGCAGTTTATTCAAGAACACTGAAGCTTTCTTT
CDR3 protein: CASSLFKNTEAFF

CDR3 length: 11
D gene: NA
J gene: TRBJ2-7
V gene: TRBV6-5
CDR3 DNA: TGTGCCATAACAGCATTCTACGAGCAGTACTTC
CDR3 protein: CAITAFYEQYF

CDR3 length: 16
D gene: TRBD2
J gene: TRBJ2-2
V gene: TRBV5-1
CDR3 DNA: TGCGCCAGCAGCCCCGGCGGACTAGCGGGCACCGGGGAGCTGTTTTTT
CDR3 protein: CASSPGGLAGTGELFF

CDR3 length: 15
D gene: NA
J gene: TRBJ2-7
V gene: TRBV6-5
CDR3 DNA: TGTGCCAGCAGTTACGCGGGGTCTAAGTCCTACGAGCAGTACTTC
CDR3 protein: CASSYAGSKSYEQYF

CDR3 length: 15
D gene: NA
J gene: TRBJ1-2
V gene: TRBV28
CDR3 DNA: TGTGCCAGCCACCTGGGCCGGGGGGGCAACTATGGCTACACCTTC
CDR3 protein: CASHLGRGGNYGYTF